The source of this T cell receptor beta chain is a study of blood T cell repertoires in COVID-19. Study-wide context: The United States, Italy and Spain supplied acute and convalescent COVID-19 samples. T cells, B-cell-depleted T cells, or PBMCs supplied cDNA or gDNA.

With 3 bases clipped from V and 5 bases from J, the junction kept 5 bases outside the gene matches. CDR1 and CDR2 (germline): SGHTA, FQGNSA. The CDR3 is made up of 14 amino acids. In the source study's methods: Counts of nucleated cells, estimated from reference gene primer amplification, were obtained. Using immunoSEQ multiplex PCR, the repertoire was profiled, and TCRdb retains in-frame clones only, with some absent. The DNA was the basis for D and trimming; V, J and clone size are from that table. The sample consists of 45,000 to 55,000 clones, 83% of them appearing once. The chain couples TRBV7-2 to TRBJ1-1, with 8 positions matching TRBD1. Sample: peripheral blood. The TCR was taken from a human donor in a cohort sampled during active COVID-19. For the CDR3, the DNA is TGTGCCAGCAGCTTCAGGGGGCTGAGTACTGAAGCTTTCTTT. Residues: CASSFRGLSTEAFF.